Listed here are 5 T cell receptor beta chains from one sample, sequenced in a study of neoadjuvant anti-PD-1 for oral cavity cancer. The method was immunoSEQ multiplex PCR; TCRdb's version includes in-frame clones alone and lacks a portion of them. This table has roughly 14,000 clones, just under 70% appearing once. The time point was: after neoadjuvant nivolumab, at surgical resection. The material sequenced was PBMCs, taken after nivolumab (anti-PD-1) treatment. The receptors originated from a person between 40 and 79 years old with oral cavity squamous cell carcinoma.

The rearrangement links TRBV6-6 to TRBJ1-4; D gene ambiguous. CDR1 and CDR2 (germline): MNHNY, SVGAGI (reference sequence). Trimming left V 6 bases short and J 7 bases short, with 21 bases between. The CDR3 sequence is 16 residues long. CDR3 amino acids: CASRHLKGGGVEKLFF. CDR3 coding DNA: TGTGCCAGCAGGCATCTGAAAGGCGGAGGTGTTGAAAAACTGTTTTTT.

The chain combines TRBV10-3 with TRBJ2-3; no clear D. Germline values: CDR1 ENHRY, CDR2 SYGVKD. This CDR3 has 15 residues. Between the trimmed V and J ends, which lost 0 bases and 4 bases, there was a span of 11 bases. In DNA, the CDR3 is TGTGCCATCAGTGAGTCGAGCGCGCGAGCAGATACGCAGTATTTT. Translated, it gives CAISESSARADTQYF.

The chain combines TRBV15 with TRBJ1-2; 7 bases are a match to TRBD1. The ends lost 2 bases at V and 14 bases at J; junction bases unmatched: 17. From germline, CDR1 is LNHNV and CDR2 YYDKDF (reference sequence). The CDR3 is 15 amino acids. The CDR3 sequence is CATSRTDVPGGRNTF. Written as DNA, the CDR3 is TGTGCCACCAGCAGAACAGATGTTCCAGGGGGTCGGAATACCTTC.

This sequence joins TRBV10-1 and TRBJ2-1; 9 bases fit TRBD2. The CDR3 runs 17 residues. The V gene end was trimmed by 0 bases and the J gene end by 4 bases; junction bases not matched to a gene: 7. Germline V lookup: CDR1 WNHNN, CDR2 SYGVQD (reference sequence). This chain's CDR3 is CASSESKGLALYNEQFF. In DNA form, the CDR3 reads TGCGCCAGCAGTGAGTCAAAAGGACTAGCGTTATACAATGAGCAGTTCTTC.

This chain links TRBV10-3 with TRBJ1-5, with 8 bases that match TRBD1. The CDR3 extends over 15 amino acids. The V gene end was trimmed by 6 bases and the J gene end by 2 bases; junction bases not matched to a gene: 6. Germline lookup yields CDR1 ENHRY and CDR2 SYGVKD. The DNA for the CDR3 is TGTGCCATCAGCCAGGGGGCGCCGGGCAATCAGCCCCAGCATTTT. Translating gives CAISQGAPGNQPQHF.